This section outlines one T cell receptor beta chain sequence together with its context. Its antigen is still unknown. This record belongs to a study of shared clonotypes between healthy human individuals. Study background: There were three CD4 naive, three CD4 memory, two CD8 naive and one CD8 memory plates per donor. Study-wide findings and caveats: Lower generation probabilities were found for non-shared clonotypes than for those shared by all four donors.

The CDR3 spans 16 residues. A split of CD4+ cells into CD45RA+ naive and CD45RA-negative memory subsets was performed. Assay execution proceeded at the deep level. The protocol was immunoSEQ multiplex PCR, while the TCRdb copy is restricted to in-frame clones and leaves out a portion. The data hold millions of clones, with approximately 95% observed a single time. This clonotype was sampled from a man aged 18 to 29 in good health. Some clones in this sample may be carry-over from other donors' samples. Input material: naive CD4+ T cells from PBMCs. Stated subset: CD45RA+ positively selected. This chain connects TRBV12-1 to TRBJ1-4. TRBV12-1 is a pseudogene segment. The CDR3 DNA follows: TGTGCCAGCAGCCCCTCGGGGAAGCTGCGATCTGAAAAACTGTTTTTT. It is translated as CASSPSGKLRSEKLFF.